This T cell receptor beta chain is drawn from a study of cytomegalovirus exposure and HLA in healthy donors. Overall study results and limits: Presence/absence analyses assumed roughly uniform sequencing depth across donors, which may not hold.

As concerns this clone: Its antigen is as yet unknown.

Primers included in the PCR were 60 Vbeta and 13 Jbeta primers. Using immunoSEQ multiplex PCR, the repertoire was profiled, and TCRdb retains in-frame clones only, with some absent. The sample lists some 150,000 clones, about 80% occurring once. The J segment lost 3 bases and the V segment lost 8 bases, leaving 13 bases of the junction unmatched. This CDR3 has 16 amino acids. Germline V gene lookup returns CDR1 LNHDA and CDR2 SQIVND (reference sequence). The clonotype originates from a man in his thirties or forties in good health and CMV-seronegative. The sequenced material came from PBMCs. The rearrangement joins TRBV19 to TRBJ1-5; 7 bases are shared with TRBD1. The CDR3 nucleotides read TGTGCCAGTCAGAGCTCTTGGGACAGACACAATCAGCCCCAGCATTTT. Translating it yields CASQSSWDRHNQPQHF. The whole variable domain, filled in from reference TRBV19 and TRBJ1-5, reads DGGITQSPKYLFRKEGQNVTLSCEQNLNHDAMYWYRQDPGQGLRLIYYSQIVNDFQKGDIAEGYSVSREKKESFPLTVTSAQKNPTAFYLCASQSSWDRHNQPQHFGDGTRLSIL.